The present entry profiles one T cell receptor beta chain with its context. Measured with immunoSEQ multiplex PCR; TCRdb has only the in-frame clones, and not every one. Here the sample spans about 27,000 clones, roughly 80% being singletons. CDR1 SGHTA and CDR2 FQGNSA come from the germline V gene. The CDR3 consists of 14 residues. The V gene lost 5 bases and the J gene lost 3 bases, with 13 bases spanning the gap. Regarding treatment: randomized to nivolumab then ipilimumab (arm A) or the reverse (arm B). Patients had received no earlier DNA-damaging chemotherapy. Live CD3+CD8+ CD19− CD56− cells were sorted from PBMCs. This record belongs to a study of sequential checkpoint blockade in melanoma. Across the whole study: Randomization was 1:1 between first-line nivolumab→ipilimumab and ipilimumab→nivolumab.

The sequence came from a human donor with melanoma. Sequenced here: CD8+ T cells sorted from blood (inferred from file names), sampled from a patient given nivolumab and ipilimumab in sequence. V and J are TRBV7-2 and TRBJ1-1; D not certain. CDR3 loop: CASSPRSQYTEAFF. DNA for the CDR3: TGTGCCAGCAGCCCTAGGAGTCAGTACACTGAAGCTTTCTTT.